A single sample is the source of the 20 T cell receptor beta chains below, sequenced in a study of response to subunit inactivated influenza vaccine. TCRdb processed the RT-PCR reads anew with MiXCR; each CDR3 protein has one entry. The table lists 500,000 to 550,000 distinct CDR3 sequences, less than 7.5% of them singletons. The input for sequencing was PBMCs from blood, taken 23 months after vaccination. The receptors stem from a man aged 45-69 years who received an inactivated influenza vaccine.

The table lists this clonotype with a few counts. V gene TRBV20-1 combines with J gene TRBJ1-4; maybe TRBD1 (6 bases). Trimming removed 6 bases at V and 1 base at J, with 18 bases between. The CDR3 runs 16 residues. Germline values: CDR1 DFQATT, CDR2 SNEGSKA (reference sequence). For the CDR3, the DNA is TGCAGTGCGACTAGCGGGGGGGCTGAAACTAATGAAAAACTGTTTTTT. Translating it yields CSATSGGAETNEKLFF.

This clonotype turned up a few times. This chain links TRBV4-1 with TRBJ2-4; 7 nucleotides line up with TRBD2. Germline CDR1 and CDR2: MGHRA and YSYEKL. Germline trimming cut 1 base from V and 5 bases from J; bases unmatched to any gene: 5. The CDR3 spans 15 residues. DNA of the CDR3: TGCGCCAGCAGCCAAGCCTGGGACTACCAAAACATTCAGTACTTC. Protein: CASSQAWDYQNIQYF.

The chain couples TRBV12-3 or TRBV12-4 to TRBJ1-2; tentatively, D is TRBD1 (6 bases). The CDR3 totals 13 residues. V was trimmed by 4 bases and J by 7 bases, leaving 13 bases between them. CDR3 nucleotide sequence: TGTGCCAGCAGTTACCAGGGGTCCTCTGGCTACACCTTC. Encoded protein: CASSYQGSSGYTF.

This clonotype has just a few counts. J is TRBJ2-1 and V is TRBV20-1, with 9 bases aligning to TRBD1. V gave up 3 bases and J gave up 4 bases; unmatched junction bases: 7. Germline V gene data show CDR1 as DFQATT and CDR2 as SNEGSKA (reference sequence). This CDR3 comprises 15 residues. CDR3 in amino acids: CSASDWTGEYNEQFF. In DNA, the CDR3 is TGCAGTGCTAGTGATTGGACAGGGGAATACAATGAGCAGTTCTTC.

This clonotype appeared a few times. The chain combines TRBV20-1 with TRBJ2-3, with 15 bases aligning to TRBD2. Germline V lookup: CDR1 DFQATT, CDR2 SNEGSKA (reference sequence). With 4 bases clipped from V and 5 bases from J, the junction kept 4 bases outside the gene matches. This CDR3 contains 15 residues. As DNA, the CDR3 is TGCAGTGCTACCGGGACTAGCGGGGGGAAAGATACGCAGTATTTT. It encodes CSATGTSGGKDTQYF.

This clonotype was seen a handful of times. The J gene is TRBJ2-1, the V gene TRBV6-2 or TRBV6-3, with 11 positions matching TRBD1. The CDR3 is made up of 23 amino acids. The J segment lost 8 bases and the V segment lost 2 bases, leaving 29 bases of the junction unmatched. Germline values: CDR1 MNHEY, CDR2 SVGEGT. The CDR3 reads CASSYPKTFSLDRGQPRWDEQFF. DNA for the CDR3: TGTGCCAGCAGTTACCCAAAGACTTTTAGCTTGGACAGGGGGCAACCCCGTTGGGATGAGCAGTTCTTC.

The rearrangement uses TRBV4-3 and TRBJ2-7, with TRBD2 identical over 8 bases. Trimming removed 0 bases from V and 6 bases from J; junction bases left unmatched: 7. The CDR3 has 15 residues. Germline values: CDR1 LGHNA, CDR2 YSLEER. Written as DNA, the CDR3 is TGCGCCAGCAGCCAAGATTGGTTGACTAGCGCCGAGCAGTACTTC. It is translated as CASSQDWLTSAEQYF.

This clonotype was seen repeatedly, ten times or more. This chain links TRBV4-2 with TRBJ2-7; tentatively, D is TRBD1 (5 bases). The CDR3 sequence is 15 residues long. V lost 2 bases, J lost 5 bases, and 16 bases lay in between. CDR1 is LGHNA, CDR2 YNFKEQ, per germline. CDR3 sequence: CASSQTLQGGNEQYF. DNA for the CDR3: TGTGCCAGCAGCCAAACGCTGCAGGGCGGAAACGAGCAGTACTTC.

This clonotype appeared a few times. The genes are TRBV5-1 and TRBJ2-7, with D tentatively TRBD2 (6 bases). Germline V gene lookup returns CDR1 SGHRS and CDR2 YFSETQ. V lost 4 bases to trimming and J lost 3 bases, with 14 bases between them. The CDR3 loop spans 14 amino acids. CDR3 loop: CASSVRGAHYEQYF. The CDR3 DNA follows: TGCGCCAGCAGCGTCCGCGGGGCCCACTACGAGCAGTACTTC.

This chain links TRBV5-1 with TRBJ2-7, with D possibly TRBD1 on 5 matching bases. Germline-derived CDR1 and CDR2 are SGHRS and YFSETQ. V lost 2 bases to trimming and J lost 5 bases, with 11 bases between them. The CDR3 length is 13 residues. The CDR3, as DNA: TGCGCCAGCAGCTTTTTAGGGGTAAACGAGCAGTACTTC. As protein: CASSFLGVNEQYF.

This chain joins TRBV7-2 and TRBJ2-3; either TRBD1 or TRBD2 may supply D (5 bases each). Germline values: CDR1 SGHTA, CDR2 FQGNSA. Trimming removed 2 bases from V and 6 bases from J, with 12 bases in between. This CDR3 has 14 residues. CDR3 residues: CASSLNSGTDTQYF. CDR3 DNA: TGTGCCAGCAGCTTAAATTCCGGGACGGATACGCAGTATTTT.

This clonotype was picked up one time. V is TRBV11-1 and J is TRBJ2-5; TRBD2 aligns across 15 bases. V dropped 0 bases and J dropped 5; count of bases not matched to a gene: 7. CDR3 length: 18 amino acids. Germline V lookup: CDR1 SGHAT, CDR2 FQDESV (reference sequence). The CDR3 DNA follows: TGTGCCAGCAGCTTAGCGTGGACTAGCGGGGGGGCCGAGGAGACCCAGTACTTC. Translation gives CASSLAWTSGGAEETQYF.

The table lists this clonotype with a few counts. The rearrangement joins TRBV5-1 to TRBJ1-6; 10 bases match TRBD1. V trimming: 4 bases; J trimming: 5 bases; junction bases outside the gene matches: 3. The germline V gene encodes CDR1 SGHRS and CDR2 YFSETQ. The CDR3 totals 15 residues. CDR3 in amino acids: CASSPGTGDNSPLHF. The CDR3 nucleotides read TGCGCCAGCAGCCCAGGGACAGGGGATAATTCACCCCTCCACTTT.

This clonotype showed up just a few times. The V call is TRBV11-3, the J call TRBJ2-1; D is perhaps TRBD2 (6 bases). CDR1 and CDR2 (germline): SGHNT, YENEEA. Trimming took 3 bases from V and 2 from J, leaving 14 bases between them. The CDR3 runs to 16 residues. The CDR3 loop is CASSFSLGGTYNEQFF. CDR3 sequence (DNA): TGTGCCAGCAGCTTCTCCCTTGGCGGGACCTACAATGAGCAGTTCTTC.

V is TRBV29-1 and J is TRBJ2-1; TRBD2 might be the D (5 bases). The V gene lost 4 bases and the J gene lost 0 bases, with 10 bases spanning the gap. This CDR3 has 14 residues. Germline V gene sequence: CDR1 SQVTM, CDR2 ANQGSEA. As DNA, the CDR3 is TGCAGCGTTGGAAGTGGGAGCTCCTACAATGAGCAGTTCTTC. It is translated as CSVGSGSSYNEQFF.

A few counts support this clonotype. The CDR3 region is CASSQEWRQNYGYTF. CDR3 nucleotide sequence: TGCGCCAGCAGCCAAGAATGGCGACAGAACTATGGCTACACCTTC. The chain joins TRBV4-3 to TRBJ1-2; TRBD1 is a possible D gene (5 bases). CDR1 and CDR2 (germline): LGHNA, YSLEER. V gave up 0 bases and J gave up 2 bases, with 10 bases separating them. There are 15 residues in the CDR3.

The V and J genes are TRBV10-3 and TRBJ2-1; D unclear. Trimming shortened V by 2 bases and J by 9 bases, and 8 bases separated the two germline ends. Germline CDR1 is ENHRY and CDR2 is SYGVKD. The CDR3 consists of 12 residues. CDR3 region: CAISEGEIEQFF. CDR3 bases: TGTGCCATCAGTGAGGGGGAAATTGAGCAGTTCTTC.

This clonotype was seen ten or more times. The chain has TRBV5-1 and TRBJ2-4, with 9 bases fitting TRBD1. The CDR3 is made up of 16 amino acids. V shed 4 bases and J 2 bases; nucleotides not matched to a gene: 7. Germline CDR1 SGHRS, CDR2 YFSETQ. Here the CDR3 DNA reads TGCGCCAGCAGCCTCAGGACAGGGGAGCCCAAAAACATTCAGTACTTC. Translation: CASSLRTGEPKNIQYF.

This clonotype was seen more than once but under ten times. The J gene is TRBJ2-7, the V gene TRBV28; unclear D gene. V was cut by 6 bases and J by 4 bases, with 7 bases left in between. From germline, CDR1 is MDHEN and CDR2 SYDVKM. This CDR3 comprises 11 residues. The CDR3 region has the DNA TGTGCCAGCAGACAAAGGTACGAGCAGTACTTC. It translates to CASRQRYEQYF. Looking up the rest from reference TRBV28 and TRBJ2-7 gives the full variable domain: DVKVTQSSRYLVKRTGEKVFLECVQDMDHENMFWYRQDPGLGLRLIYFSYDVKMKEKGDIPEGYSVSREKKERFSLILESASTNQTSMYLCASRQRYEQYFGPGTRLTVT.

This chain joins TRBV7-8 and TRBJ2-5; D tentatively fits TRBD1 or TRBD2 (7 bases each). Germline CDR1 and CDR2: SGHVS and FQNEAQ. V lost 2 bases to trimming and J lost 4 bases, with 17 bases between them. CDR3 length: 16 amino acids. The CDR3 loop is CASSLNPGGGRETQYF. The CDR3 DNA is TGTGCCAGCAGCTTAAACCCAGGGGGGGGAAGAGAGACCCAGTACTTC.